This T cell receptor beta chain was found in a study of blood T cell repertoires in COVID-19. Turning to the study itself: Samples of COVID-19 (acute and convalescent) were obtained from the United States, Italy and Spain.

How the authors handled the data: The assay estimated nucleated cells by amplifying reference gene primers. Assay used: immunoSEQ multiplex PCR; TCRdb lists only in-frame clones, some missing. The V and J calls and clone size were taken over from that table, and D and trimming were inferred from the DNA. The sample includes some 180,000 clones, around 85% of them seen just once. Recruited during active infection, patients (from Seattle) were subsequently followed longitudinally. This clone was found a few times. Germline assignment: CDR1 LNHDA and CDR2 SQIVND (reference sequence). Trimming removed 3 bases at V and 14 bases at J, with 10 bases between. This CDR3 has 11 amino acids.

The chain couples TRBV19 to TRBJ1-4; D unresolved. The source material was peripheral blood. The sequence derives from a woman of 80 years or more with COVID-19, enrolled during active disease. CDR3 nucleotide sequence: TGTGCCAGTAGTATTGGCGGGAATCTGTTTTTT. Residues: CASSIGGNLFF.